This is a list of T cell receptor beta chains from one sample in a study of blood T cell repertoires in COVID-19. Assay: immunoSEQ multiplex PCR; the TCRdb copy retains only in-frame clones and omits some. Here the sample spans roughly 220,000 clones, around 87% being singletons. The sequenced sample consisted of PBMCs or T cells enriched from blood (not recorded which). These receptors were collected from a woman in her late teens or twenties in a cohort exposed to, infected with or recovered from COVID-19 (not recorded which). The CDR3 runs from the conserved cysteine through the conserved F or W. Each record gives: V gene, D gene, clone size, J gene, CDR3 DNA, CDR3 protein. A D gene is named only where the DNA matches it firmly. The size of a clone is reported for some rows only, either as once, few or many, or as a class for expanded clones.

TRBV5-6,TRBD1,once,TRBJ1-1,TGTGCAACAAGGGGGCAGCTTGGGGCTGATGAAGCTTTCTTT,CATRGQLGADEAFF
TRBV11-3,TRBD2,-,TRBJ2-2,TGTGCCAGCAGCGTCCGGGAGGGCACCGGGGAGCTGTTTTTT,CASSVREGTGELFF
TRBV6-5,-,-,TRBJ2-7,TGTGCCGGGGGCCTGGGGACCTCCGCCTACGAGCAGTACTTC,CAGGLGTSAYEQYF
TRBV9,-,-,TRBJ1-2,TGTGCCAGCAGCCGGCAGGGAGGGGACGCTAACTATGGCTACACCTTC,CASSRQGGDANYGYTF
TRBV9,-,-,TRBJ1-5,TGTGCCAGCAGCGTAGAGCCTGATTATAGCAATCAGCCCCAGCATTTT,CASSVEPDYSNQPQHF
TRBV11-2,TRBD1,-,TRBJ1-5,TGTGCCAGCAGCTATGACAGGGAGGGCAATCAGCCCCAGCATTTT,CASSYDREGNQPQHF
TRBV28,-,-,TRBJ1-1,TGTGCCGGCCGGGGTAGGGTGTACACTGAAGCTTTCTTT,CAGRGRVYTEAFF
TRBV11-3,-,-,TRBJ1-5,TGTGCCAGCAGCTTATCAACAGGGATCAATCAGCCCCAGCATTTT,CASSLSTGINQPQHF
TRBV28,TRBD1,-,TRBJ2-3,TGTGCCAGCAGTTTAGGGGACAGTGCGGCCACAGATACGCAGTATTTT,CASSLGDSAATDTQYF
TRBV2,-,-,TRBJ2-3,TGTGCCAGCAAAGAAGACTTCCGATCAGATACGCAGTATTTT,CASKEDFRSDTQYF
TRBV11-3,-,-,TRBJ2-1,TGTGCCAGCAGCTATACTCTCAACGGGGAGCAGTTCTTC,CASSYTLNGEQFF
TRBV5-1,-,-,TRBJ2-2,TGCGCCAGCATCGACAGTTTGAACACCGGGGAGCTGTTTTTT,CASIDSLNTGELFF